The clone carrying this TCR beta chain has a handful of counts. The source of the sample is a study of T-cell reconstitution after alpha-beta-depleted transplantation in children. Germline V gene data show CDR1 as KGHDR and CDR2 as SFDVKD. The CDR3 is 16 residues long. V was shortened by 5 bases and J by 0 bases, with 13 bases between the two germline ends. Unique molecular identifiers were incorporated when the TCRbeta library was constructed. Using its own MiXCR run on the PCR reads, TCRdb lists one record per CDR3 protein. The table shows about 690,000 distinct CDR3 sequences, with approximately 16% occurring only once.

This sequence joins TRBV24-1 and TRBJ2-1; no definite D call. The TCR comes from a human donor who donated a stem cell graft to a child with acute myeloid leukemia. The source was PBMCs from the stem cell graft donor, collected from the stem cell graft. CDR3 nucleotide sequence: TGTGCCACCAGTGCCCCCTCGGAGAGCTCCTACAATGAGCAGTTCTTC. Amino acids: CATSAPSESSYNEQFF.